One T cell receptor beta chain is described in this entry. No cognate antigen has been identified for it. No base quality values were provided; no much bigger clone lies one nucleotide off. Unmatched junction bases come to 5, with V trimmed by 3 bases and J by 7 bases. The CDR3 holds 14 amino acids from the cysteine to the phenylalanine. The sequence is cut down to CDR3 DNA, 42 bases in frame from base 1. The germline V gene (reference sequence) sets CDR1 to LGHDT and CDR2 to YNNKEL. cDNA was synthesized by template-switch 5'RACE using a primer carrying a 10-nucleotide random unique molecular identifier by which each TCR transcript was tagged. Every sequencing run yielded over 170 million TCR-beta sequences covering 15-18 subjects. The RNeasy kit was used to extract total RNA. The KAPA Real-time Library Amplification kit was used to amplify TCR-beta VDJ regions with primers for the TCR constant region and the 5'RACE anchor. Sample indexes and Illumina adaptors were added in a first PCR, after which library yield was increased in a second PCR. After Ampure bead purification, the roughly 650 bp TCR product was size-selected on a 2% E-gel SizeSelection system. Before pooling, library quality was assessed on a Bioanalyzer, concentration was determined with Qubit, and library quantification was performed with the Kapa Library Quantification kit. An Illumina HiSeq 2500 sequenced the libraries paired-end 2 x 150 bp. To increase sequence diversity, about 25-31% phiX was spiked into each library pool. As for the authors' bioinformatics: Quality-filtered reads were processed with the UMI-based MiGEC pipeline, and over 80% of raw TCR sequences were removed by the MiGEC pipeline during error correction. IMGT germline references were used for aligning VDJ genes, and each clonotype was defined as a unique CDR3 amino acid sequence together with its V-J genes. Clonal expansion, Shannon diversity and CDR3 relatedness (CalcPairwiseDistances, ClusterSamples) were evaluated with VDJtools, and phylogenetic trees were built with CLCbio workbench. Using coefficient-of-variation modelling across technical triplicates, the study counted a clone as expanded if it had at least 8 unique UMIs. In-frame beta chains were kept once TCRdb had trimmed the public reads at Q25 with fastp and called clones with MiXCR. When rows share a CDR3 protein, they turn into one entry using the most common DNA and genes. The V and J calls, along with clone size, are taken from TCRdb and not from the paper's own processing. The sample table holds approximately 89,000 distinct CDR3 sequences, of which about 12% were seen once. Around 4.5% of the sample is in the top ten clones.

This sample was taken from a study of neurological immune-mediated disorders (dated by TCRdb to between 2018 and 2021). Some background on the complete study: Peripheral blood TCR-beta repertoires from patients with HTLV-I-associated myelopathy (HAM/TSP), patients with multiple sclerosis, and healthy controls were compared in the study using UMI-based sequencing. The cohort included roughly 71 subjects: some 14 with HAM/TSP, approximately 34 with multiple sclerosis, and around 20 healthy controls. Longitudinal samples, technical triplicates and paired sorted CD4+ and CD8+ T-cell subsets, alongside PBMC samples, were included among the roughly 100 TCR-beta libraries. Each longitudinal HAM/TSP and healthy donor was sampled at 3 time-points spaced at roughly 3-40 month intervals. Here is what the overall study found, with its caveats: Expanded clones from different subjects shared no identical CDR3 amino acid sequences, which suggests that TCR-beta repertoires were private in all groups. TCR clonal expansion was highest in HAM/TSP patients and lowest in MS patients, with MS patients falling below even healthy controls.

According to the study, the label for this sample's time point signals: longitudinal time-point 2. For unsorted PBMC libraries, 2 million PBMCs were used after storage in RNAlater at -80 degrees C until RNA extraction. Peripheral blood was subjected to Ficoll-Hypaque density gradient centrifugation to isolate PBMCs, which were then cryopreserved in liquid nitrogen. This receptor was taken from a female donor with HTLV-1-associated myelopathy (HAM/TSP). Recombination joined TRBV3-1 with TRBJ1-5, and 8 bases in between align with TRBD1. Sequencing used PBMCs. The CDR3 in this case is CASSQHDRGQPQHF. Here is the DNA: TGTGCCAGCAGCCAGCATGACAGGGGACAGCCCCAGCATTTT. Outside the CDR3, residues come from the reference TRBV3-1 and TRBJ1-5 proteins, so the full variable domain is: DTAVSQTPKYLVTQMGNDKSIKCEQNLGHDTMYWYKQDSKKFLKIMFSYNNKELIINETVPNRFSPKSPDKAHLNLHINSLELGDSAVYFCASSQHDRGQPQHFGDGTRLSIL.